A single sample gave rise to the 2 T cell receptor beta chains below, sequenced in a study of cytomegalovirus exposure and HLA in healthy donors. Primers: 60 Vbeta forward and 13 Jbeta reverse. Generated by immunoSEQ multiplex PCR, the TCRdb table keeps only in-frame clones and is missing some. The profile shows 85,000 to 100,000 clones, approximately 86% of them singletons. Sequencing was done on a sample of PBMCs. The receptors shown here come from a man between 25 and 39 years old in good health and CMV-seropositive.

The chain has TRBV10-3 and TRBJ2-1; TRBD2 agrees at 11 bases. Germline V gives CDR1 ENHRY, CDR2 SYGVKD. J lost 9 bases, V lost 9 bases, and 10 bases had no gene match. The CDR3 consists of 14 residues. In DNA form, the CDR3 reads TGTGCCATTGGTAGCGGGAGGGCGGTGGGTGAGCAGTTCTTC. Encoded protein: CAIGSGRAVGEQFF.

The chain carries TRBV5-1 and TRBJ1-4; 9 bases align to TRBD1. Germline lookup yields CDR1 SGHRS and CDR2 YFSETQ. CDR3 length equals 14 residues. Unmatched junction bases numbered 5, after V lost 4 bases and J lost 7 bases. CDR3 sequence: CASSPGTGFEKLFF. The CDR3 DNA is TGCGCCAGCAGCCCGGGGACAGGGTTTGAAAAACTGTTTTTT.